This T cell receptor beta chain is drawn from a study of read filtering for tumor transcriptome and immune sequencing. Study overall: R-ISS stage counts were fewer than ten for I, about 15 for II, 6 or 7 for III.

To note about this clonotype: Its target is not known.

Molecular barcoded adaptors covering alpha/delta and beta/gamma chains were used on roughly 400 ng RNA. One entry per CDR3 protein results from TCRdb running MiXCR on the reads. Among about 58,000 distinct CDR3 sequences listed, more than 9% were seen once. Study results and limitations: Compared with RNA-seq, IR-seq gave much higher clonotype depth and reliability.

CDR3 length: 15 residues. Germline CDR1 is MNHNS and CDR2 is SASEGT. The V and J ends lost 8 bases and 3 bases, in that order; junction bases with no gene match: 11. The sequence was obtained from a donor over 35 with multiple myeloma. The rearrangement links TRBV6-1 to TRBJ1-2; 8 bases agree with TRBD1. The sequenced sample consisted of a population of CD138-negative cells sorted from bone marrow. Here the CDR3 DNA reads TGTGCCAGCCGGGGCACAGGGGGGAGTTACTATGGCTACACCTTC. It translates to CASRGTGGSYYGYTF.